The 20 T cell receptor beta chains below were found in one sample sequenced in a study of CD8+ T cells in alopecia areata (dated by TCRdb to the late 2010s). Peripheral blood and lesional scalp punch biopsies were obtained from patients with alopecia areata. Library method: the immunoSEQ multiplex PCR assay. RNA was extracted from all samples and reverse transcribed into cDNA, which served as template for TCR sequencing. The source is immuneACCESS, and TCRdb retained only in-frame sequences with V and J called. Part of the clones is not carried over; for the studies checked, unresolved V genes explain less than half of this, and the remainder is unexplained. Here the sample has 9,500 to 15,000 clones; roughly 57% occur a single time. The ten largest make up over 13% of the sample. The sequencing sample was made of skin. These receptors all come from a human donor with alopecia areata.

This clone was recorded a few times. The rearrangement uses TRBV7-2 and TRBJ2-7; D might be TRBD2 (5 bases). Germline values: CDR1 SGHTA, CDR2 FQGNSA. CDR3 length equals 14 residues. V was pared by 6 bases and J by 0 bases, with 12 bases between. In nucleotides, the CDR3 is TGTGCCAGCAGTAGTATACTAGTCTCCTACGAGCAGTACTTC. This encodes CASSSILVSYEQYF.

V usage is TRBV6-5 and J usage is TRBJ2-7; no firm D call. Germline assignment: CDR1 MNHEY and CDR2 SVGAGI. Trimming removed 0 bases at V and 2 bases at J, with 11 bases between. The CDR3 covers 15 residues. CDR3 sequence reads: CASSYSLTLPYEQYF. Written as DNA, the CDR3 is TGTGCCAGCAGTTACTCACTGACGCTCCCCTACGAGCAGTACTTC.

The gene calls are TRBV7-2 and TRBJ2-1; 11 positions match TRBD2. CDR1 and CDR2 from the germline V gene are SGHTA and FQGNSA. The ends lost 6 bases at V and 8 bases at J; junction bases unmatched: 9. This CDR3 region has 15 residues. CDR3 residues: CASRGTSGSGYEQFF. As DNA, the CDR3 is TGTGCCAGCAGGGGCACTAGCGGGAGCGGCTATGAGCAGTTCTTC.

Note on this clone: Compared with germline, one end of the junction differs, possibly owing to a read error. This same CDR3 is encoded by further DNA sequences in the sample. J is TRBJ1-1 and V is TRBV7-2; D might be TRBD1 (5 bases). The CDR3 loop spans 14 amino acids. In germline, CDR1 is SGHTA, CDR2 FQGNSA. The CDR3 is CASSWGERATEAFF. The CDR3 DNA sequence: TGTGCCAGCAGCTGGGGGGAAAGGGCGACTGAAGCCTTCTTT. Variable domain in full (rest from reference TRBV7-2 and TRBJ1-1): GAGVSQSPSNKVTEKGKDVELRCDPISGHTALYWYRQSLGQGLEFLIYFQGNSAPDKSGLPSDRFSAERTGGSVSTLTIQRTQQEDSAVYLCASSWGERATEAFFGQGTRLTVV.

This clone appeared a few times. The genes are TRBV6-5 and TRBJ1-2; a weak D match, TRBD1 (5 bases). CDR3 size: 15 residues. Trimming stripped 6 bases from V and 4 bases from J, with 18 bases between. CDR1 is MNHEY, CDR2 SVGAGI, per germline. CDR3 loop: CASSKRTGRTYGYTF. The CDR3 coding sequence is TGTGCCAGCAGCAAAAGAACGGGACGGACCTATGGCTACACCTTC.

This clone showed up just a few times. As the CDR3 is not closed by the conserved phenylalanine or tryptophan, this likely results from a read error. It is unclear where the CDR3 begins or ends on the DNA, so no DNA is shown, and the CDR3 is as TCRdb lists it. V and J are TRBV21-1 and TRBJ1-1. TRBV21-1 is given as a pseudogene. The CDR3 is 8 amino acids in total, end residues counted. The chain's CDR3 is CASSGRGA.

The V and J genes are TRBV7-2 and TRBJ2-7; possible D gene TRBD1, 6 bases. Trimming stripped 4 bases from V and 0 bases from J, with 19 bases between. This CDR3 is built from 17 residues. From germline, CDR1 is SGHTA and CDR2 FQGNSA. DNA of the CDR3: TGTGCCAGCAGCTCACCCTGGTGGGGGCAAGGCTCCTACGAGCAGTACTTC. Its protein product is CASSSPWWGQGSYEQYF.

This clone was detected a few times. V is TRBV6-1 and J is TRBJ2-3; 8 bases agree with TRBD2. V was clipped by 2 bases and J by 5 bases; unmatched bases: 18. The CDR3 is 19 residues long. Germline values: CDR1 MNHNS, CDR2 SASEGT. CDR3 in amino acids: CASSERTGGAGMYEDTQYF. CDR3 nucleotide sequence: TGTGCCAGCAGTGAAAGGACCGGGGGGGCAGGGATGTATGAAGATACGCAGTATTTT.

The chain has TRBV7-2 and TRBJ2-7; perhaps TRBD1 as D (6 bases). Germline V gives CDR1 SGHTA, CDR2 FQGNSA. This CDR3 is 14 amino acids long. Trimming stripped 2 bases from V and 2 bases from J, with 10 bases between. The CDR3, as DNA: TGTGCCAGCAGCTTACCAGGGGTACCCTACGAGCAGTACTTC. Protein product: CASSLPGVPYEQYF.

The genes are TRBV6-5 and TRBJ1-1; unclear D gene. The CDR3 spans 13 residues. The V end was cut by 1 base, the J end by 3 bases, with 6 bases between. Germline V CDR1 and CDR2: MNHEY, SVGAGI. CDR3: CASSYWQDTEAFF. DNA for the CDR3: TGTGCCAGCAGTTACTGGCAGGACACTGAAGCTTTCTTT.

This chain connects TRBV5-4 to TRBJ2-3, with TRBD2 matching over 7 bases. The CDR3 is made up of 17 amino acids. The germline CDR1 and CDR2 sequences are SGHNT and YYREEE (reference sequence). J lost 6 bases, V lost 0 bases, and 13 bases had no gene match. CDR3 in DNA: TGTGCCAGCAGCTTGGAGCCCTCCCGGACTAGTCTCGATACGCAGTATTTT. Its protein product is CASSLEPSRTSLDTQYF.

The chain carries TRBV6-6 and TRBJ1-1; D is perhaps TRBD1 (5 bases). This CDR3 is built from 11 residues. Deletions cut 5 bases from V and 9 bases from J, with 10 bases between. Germline V gives CDR1 MNHNY, CDR2 SVGAGI (reference sequence). The CDR3 DNA is TGTGCCAGCAGTCCCGGGACGAAAGCTTTCTTT. This translates into CASSPGTKAFF.

The chain combines TRBV15 with TRBJ1-5, with D perhaps TRBD1 (6 bases). The CDR3 totals 16 residues. The V gene lost 4 bases and the J gene lost 6 bases, with 19 bases spanning the gap. Germline CDR1 LNHNV, CDR2 YYDKDF (reference sequence). The CDR3 reads CATSMERQAGFQPQHF. CDR3 bases: TGTGCCACCAGCATGGAAAGACAGGCGGGGTTTCAGCCCCAGCATTTT. The variable domain in full, with the rest retrieved from reference TRBV15 and TRBJ1-5, is DAMVIQNPRYQVTQFGKPVTLSCSQTLNHNVMYWYQQKSSQAPKLLFHYYDKDFNNEADTPDNFQSRRPNTSFCFLDIRSPGLGDTAMYLCATSMERQAGFQPQHFGDGTRLSIL.

J is TRBJ1-5 and V is TRBV19; the D is unclear. Germline-derived CDR1 and CDR2 are LNHDA and SQIVND (reference sequence). V gave up 3 bases and J gave up 5 bases, with 14 bases separating them. This CDR3 contains 15 residues. CDR3 sequence: CASSMKEQWDQPQHF. In DNA, the CDR3 is TGTGCCAGTAGTATGAAGGAACAGTGGGATCAGCCCCAGCATTTT.

This clone has more than one count but fewer than ten. The chain has TRBV7-9 and TRBJ1-1; D is undetermined. Germline assignment: CDR1 SEHNR and CDR2 FQNEAQ (reference sequence). The V end lost 2 bases, the J end lost 7 bases, and 8 bases lay between the germline ends. The CDR3 is 12 residues long. The CDR3 sequence: CASSLLSGEAFF. The CDR3 DNA reads TGTGCCAGCAGCTTACTATCGGGTGAAGCTTTCTTT.

The rearrangement uses TRBV5-5 and TRBJ2-7, with D perhaps matching TRBD1 or TRBD2 (5 bases each). This CDR3 spans 14 amino acids. With 3 bases removed from V and 0 bases from J, the gap between germline ends came to 10 bases. CDR1 is SGHKS, CDR2 YYEKEE, per germline (reference sequence). CDR3 bases: TGTGCCAGCAGCTGGGACCCTAGCTCCTACGAGCAGTACTTC. Translated, it gives CASSWDPSSYEQYF.

This chain joins TRBV27 and TRBJ2-7, with unresolved D. Trimming shortened V by 4 bases and J by 3 bases, and 13 bases separated the two germline ends. Per germline, CDR1 MNHEY and CDR2 SMNVEV (reference sequence). The CDR3 loop spans 14 amino acids. The CDR3 bases are TGTGCCAGCAGTTCTACTGGCAGCTACTACGAGCAGTACTTC. Translating it yields CASSSTGSYYEQYF.

The V call is TRBV2, the J call TRBJ2-7, with 7 bases that match TRBD1. The CDR3 sequence is 15 residues long. The V segment lost 7 bases and the J segment 2 bases; nucleotides outside the gene matches: 11. The germline CDR1 and CDR2 sequences are SNHLY and FYNNEI. The CDR3 here is CASTPRGQGAYEQYF. CDR3 DNA: TGTGCCAGCACCCCGAGGGGGCAGGGGGCCTACGAGCAGTACTTC.

This clone was counted only a few times. This chain joins TRBV29-1 and TRBJ2-1, with unresolved D. V was trimmed by 6 bases and J by 6 bases, leaving 12 bases between them. This CDR3 spans 12 amino acids. Germline V gene data show CDR1 as SQVTM and CDR2 as ANQGSEA. The CDR3, as DNA: TGCAGCGTAGACTTTTCCCCCAATGAGCAGTTCTTC. It yields the protein CSVDFSPNEQFF.

The V and J genes are TRBV6-5 and TRBJ2-7; 7 positions match TRBD1. With 2 bases clipped from V and 4 bases from J, the junction kept 5 bases outside the gene matches. There are 14 residues in the CDR3. Germline lookup yields CDR1 MNHEY and CDR2 SVGAGI. The CDR3 spells CASSYHRGMYEQYF. Here the CDR3 DNA reads TGTGCCAGCAGTTACCACAGGGGCATGTACGAGCAGTACTTC.